The present T cell receptor beta chain was sequenced within a study of graft-versus-host responses after intestinal transplantation. In the study overall: Transplant recipients had multivisceral, liver-intestinal, or isolated intestinal grafts. Tacrolimus plus steroids were given to all recipients for about 3 years, preceded by anti-thymocyte globulin induction. Study-wide findings and caveats: GvH clones were found in recipient marrow; some appeared first in ileum or blood. Individuals who had graft-donor T cell macrochimerism had allografts that showed high graft-versus-host to host-versus-graft clonal ratios.

The CDR3 runs to 15 residues. Germline V lookup: CDR1 SNHLY, CDR2 FYNNEI. V was trimmed by 3 bases and J by 1 base, leaving 12 bases between them. Remarks on this clone: Its specificity is unknown.

Sequencing was performed with immunoSEQ multiplex PCR; in TCRdb, only in-frame clones are kept and a portion is missing. The table lists approximately 81,000 clones, around 90% of them singletons. This TCR was sampled from a human donor who was the organ donor for an intestinal transplant. The sequencing here drew on unstimulated CD8+ T cells sorted from spleen or lymph node cells, taken before transplant. The chain couples TRBV2 to TRBJ2-5, with D perhaps matching TRBD1 or TRBD2 (5 bases each). CDR3 sequence: CASSELGDAQETQYF. The CDR3 coding sequence is TGTGCCAGCAGTGAGCTAGGGGACGCCCAAGAGACCCAGTACTTC.